The 7 T cell receptor beta chains given below trace back to one sample, sequenced in a study of regulatory T cells in long-lasting Graves disease. Arm-PCR with iRepertoire HTBI primers amplified the CDR3 regions for these TCR beta libraries. MiXCR, run by TCRdb on the multiplex PCR reads, gives a single entry per CDR3 protein. Among around 400,000 distinct CDR3 sequences listed, roughly a sixth were seen once. Time point given: newly diagnosed GD, antithyroid drugs for less than 3 months. Scientists built the TCR library using RNA that was extracted from PBMCs. The sample in question was peripheral blood mononuclear cells (PBMCs), obtained at new diagnosis, from a patient treated with antithyroid drugs. The receptors shown here come from a female donor with Graves disease.

A note on this clonotype: A read error is the likely source, as a far larger clone sits one nucleotide away. This chain connects TRBV28 to TRBJ2-2; perhaps TRBD1 as D (5 bases). The CDR3 covers 14 residues. Germline V gives CDR1 MDHEN, CDR2 SYDVKM. The CDR3 DNA reads TGTGCCAGCAGTTACTCTGTGGACACCGAGGAGCTGTTTTTT. This encodes CASSYSVDTEELFF.

There are a few counts of this clonotype. This chain uses TRBV6-1 with TRBJ2-1; a weak D match, TRBD2 (6 bases). CDR1 is MNHNS and CDR2 is SASEGT in the germline V gene. The CDR3 length is 15 residues. The V end lost 8 bases, the J end lost 6 bases, and 20 bases lay between the germline ends. The CDR3 bases are TGTGCCAGCTCTGTAGCGGACCGATATACCAATGAGCAGTTCTTC. This gives the protein CASSVADRYTNEQFF.

This clonotype was found many times. The V call is TRBV24-1, the J call TRBJ2-5; D gene uncertain. V shed 0 bases and J shed 1 base, with 2 bases lying between them. CDR1 KGHDR and CDR2 SFDVKD come from the germline V gene. This CDR3 region has 13 residues. The CDR3 DNA is TGTGCCACCAGTGATTTGGGCCAAGAGACCCAGTACTTC. Translating gives CATSDLGQETQYF.

The chain carries TRBV10-2 and TRBJ1-1; 7 bases map to TRBD1. After removal of 3 bases from V and 1 base from J, the junction contained 5 bases not matched to a gene. The CDR3 extends over 15 amino acids. Germline V gene lookup returns CDR1 WSHSY and CDR2 SAAADI. The CDR3 reads CASSEARGSNTEAFF. The CDR3, as DNA: TGCGCCAGCAGTGAAGCCAGGGGGTCGAACACTGAAGCTTTCTTT.

A few counts support this clonotype. The chain has TRBV6-4 and TRBJ2-1; TRBD1 agrees at 8 bases. Germline V gene sequence: CDR1 MRHNA, CDR2 SNTAGT. V gave up 4 bases and J gave up 4 bases; unmatched junction bases: 3. This CDR3 comprises 14 residues. The CDR3: CASSVDRGYNEQFF. The DNA of the CDR3 is TGTGCCAGCAGTGTCGACAGGGGATACAATGAGCAGTTCTTC.

This clonotype came up many times. V gene TRBV5-1 combines with J gene TRBJ1-1, with D possibly matching TRBD1 (5 bases). The CDR3 has 13 residues. Germline V gene lookup returns CDR1 SGHRS and CDR2 YFSETQ. V was cut by 2 bases and J by 8 bases, with 13 bases left in between. DNA for the CDR3: TGCGCCAGCAGCTTTTGGGATGGGACGGAAGCTTTCTTT. It yields the protein CASSFWDGTEAFF.

This clonotype was seen many times. J is TRBJ1-1 and V is TRBV30; the D is unclear. Germline lookup yields CDR1 GTSNPN and CDR2 SVGIG (reference sequence). CDR3 length: 13 residues. V was clipped by 0 bases and J by 1 base, with 6 bases between them. CDR3 DNA sequence: TGTGCCTGGAGTGTACAGAGGAACACTGAAGCTTTCTTT. It translates to CAWSVQRNTEAFF.